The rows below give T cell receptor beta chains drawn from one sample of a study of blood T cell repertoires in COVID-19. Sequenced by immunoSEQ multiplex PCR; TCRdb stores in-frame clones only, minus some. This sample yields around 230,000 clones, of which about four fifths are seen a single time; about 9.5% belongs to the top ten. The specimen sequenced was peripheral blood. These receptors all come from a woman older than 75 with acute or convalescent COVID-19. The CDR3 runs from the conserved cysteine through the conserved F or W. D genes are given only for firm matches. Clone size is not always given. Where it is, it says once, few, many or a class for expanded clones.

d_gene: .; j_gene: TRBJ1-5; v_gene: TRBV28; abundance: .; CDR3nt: TGTGCCACCGAGCGGGGATCCTTCTCAGGGCTTTATAGCAATCAGCCCCAGCATTTT; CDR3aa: CATERGSFSGLYSNQPQHF
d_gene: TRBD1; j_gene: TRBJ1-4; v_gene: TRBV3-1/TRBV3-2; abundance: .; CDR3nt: TGTGCCAGCAGCTCGACAGGGAATAATGAAAAACTGTTTTTT; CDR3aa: CASSSTGNNEKLFF
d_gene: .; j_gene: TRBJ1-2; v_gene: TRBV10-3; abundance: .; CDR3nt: TGTGCCATCAGTGAGTTCCCCGGGGGGCGTAGCGACTATGGCTACACCTTC; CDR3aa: CAISEFPGGRSDYGYTF
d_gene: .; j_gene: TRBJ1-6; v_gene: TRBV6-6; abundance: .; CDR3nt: TGTGCCAGCAGTTCCCCGGGGGGCATGGATTCACCCCTCCACTTT; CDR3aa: CASSSPGGMDSPLHF
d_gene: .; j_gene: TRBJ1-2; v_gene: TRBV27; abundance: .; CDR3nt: TGTGCCAGCAGCCGAGGCCTGTTGGGCTATGGCTACACCTTC; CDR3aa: CASSRGLLGYGYTF
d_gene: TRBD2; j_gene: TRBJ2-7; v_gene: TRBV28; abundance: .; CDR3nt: TGTGCCAGCAGTTTATGGCATTCCGTGACTAGCGGGGTCGAGCAGTACTTC; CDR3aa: CASSLWHSVTSGVEQYF
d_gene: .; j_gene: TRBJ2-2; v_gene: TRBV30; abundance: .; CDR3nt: TGTGCCTGGAGTGTACGGGGACTCCCGACCGGGGAGCTGTTTTTT; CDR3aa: CAWSVRGLPTGELFF
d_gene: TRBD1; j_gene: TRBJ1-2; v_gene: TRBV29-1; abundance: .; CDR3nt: TGCAGCGTTGGACAGGGAGAAGGCTACACCTTC; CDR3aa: CSVGQGEGYTF
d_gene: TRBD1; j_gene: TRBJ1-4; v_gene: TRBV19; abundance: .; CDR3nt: TGTGCCAGTAGATCGAAGTGGGACAGTTATAATGAAAAACTGTTTTTT; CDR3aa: CASRSKWDSYNEKLFF
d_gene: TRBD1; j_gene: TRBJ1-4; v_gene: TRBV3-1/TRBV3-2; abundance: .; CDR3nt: TGTGCCAGCAGCTACACGGCAGGGGGCGGTGAAAAACTGTTTTTT; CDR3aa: CASSYTAGGGEKLFF
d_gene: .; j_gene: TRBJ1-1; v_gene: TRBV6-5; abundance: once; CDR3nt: TGTGCCAGCAGTTTGGACGGAGAGGGAGCTTTCTTT; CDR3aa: CASSLDGEGAFF
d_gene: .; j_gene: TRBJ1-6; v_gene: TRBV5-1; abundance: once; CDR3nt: TGCGCCAGCAGCTTGTACAGATTTGGGAATTCACCCCTCCACTTT; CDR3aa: CASSLYRFGNSPLHF
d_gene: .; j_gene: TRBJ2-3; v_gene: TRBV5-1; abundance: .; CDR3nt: TGCGCCAGCAGCTTTGCCCTAGCAACGGCAGATACGCAGTATTTT; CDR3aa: CASSFALATADTQYF